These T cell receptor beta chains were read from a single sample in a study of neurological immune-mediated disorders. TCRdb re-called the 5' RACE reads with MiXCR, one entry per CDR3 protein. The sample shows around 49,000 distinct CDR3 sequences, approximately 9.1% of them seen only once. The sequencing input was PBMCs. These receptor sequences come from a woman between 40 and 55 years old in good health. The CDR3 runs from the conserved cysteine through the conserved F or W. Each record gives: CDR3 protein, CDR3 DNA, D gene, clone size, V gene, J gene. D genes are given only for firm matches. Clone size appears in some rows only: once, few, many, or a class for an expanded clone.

CASSYEAGGPDREQFF	TGTGCCAGCAGTTACGAAGCGGGAGGGCCTGATCGGGAGCAGTTCTTC	TRBD2	many	TRBV6-5	TRBJ2-1
CAISEQGRDNQPQHF	TGTGCCATCAGTGAACAGGGTCGGGACAATCAGCCCCAGCATTTT	.	many	TRBV10-3	TRBJ1-5
CASRDWRAYEQYF	TGTGCCAGCAGGGATTGGCGGGCCTACGAGCAGTACTTC	.	many	TRBV7-9	TRBJ2-7
CASSYTPGANVLTF	TGTGCCAGCAGTTATACACCTGGGGCCAACGTCCTGACTTTC	.	many	TRBV12-3/TRBV12-4	TRBJ2-6
CASSQDGRGGNEQFF	TGCGCCAGCAGCCAAGATGGTAGGGGCGGCAATGAGCAGTTCTTC	.	many	TRBV4-3	TRBJ2-1
CASSSRLAGGPSEQFF	TGTGCCAGCAGCTCTCGGCTAGCGGGGGGGCCGAGTGAGCAGTTCTTC	TRBD2	many	TRBV9	TRBJ2-1
CASNLVGQGDTEAFF	TGCGCCAGCAACTTGGTCGGACAGGGGGACACTGAAGCTTTCTTT	TRBD1	many	TRBV5-1	TRBJ1-1
CASSFGGINEQFF	TGTGCCAGCAGCTTTGGGGGTATTAATGAGCAGTTCTTC	.	many	TRBV7-9	TRBJ2-1
CASSPLIHSGTGGGQPQHF	TGTGCCAGCAGTCCGCTAATCCATTCCGGGACAGGGGGCGGTCAGCCCCAGCATTTT	TRBD1	many	TRBV6-6	TRBJ1-5
CASSPTVSPNQPQHF	TGTGCCAGCAGCCCGACAGTGTCGCCCAATCAGCCCCAGCATTTT	.	many	TRBV7-8	TRBJ1-5
CSVAIQGGAEAFF	TGCAGCGTCGCTATACAGGGGGGGGCTGAAGCTTTCTTT	TRBD1	many	TRBV29-1	TRBJ1-1
CSAEDTGQGVTEQYF	TGCAGTGCAGAGGATACGGGACAGGGTGTAACCGAGCAGTACTTC	TRBD1	few	TRBV20-1	TRBJ2-7
CASTKIGGRGTEAFF	TGTGCCAGCACCAAAATAGGGGGGCGAGGCACTGAAGCTTTCTTT	.	many	TRBV27	TRBJ1-1
CSVEVIPGTSGRAVNEQYF	TGCAGCGTTGAAGTCATCCCCGGGACTAGCGGGAGGGCCGTCAACGAGCAGTACTTC	TRBD2	many	TRBV29-1	TRBJ2-7
CASSPVWSEQYF	TGTGCCAGCAGCCCCGTCTGGAGCGAGCAGTACTTC	.	many	TRBV7-2	TRBJ2-7
CASSLASGGELFF	TGTGCCAGCAGTCTGGCTAGCGGCGGGGAGCTGTTTTTT	TRBD2	many	TRBV7-3	TRBJ2-2
CASSRDRGGDTQYF	TGCGCCAGCAGCCGTGACAGGGGGGGAGATACGCAGTATTTT	TRBD1	many	TRBV5-1	TRBJ2-3
CASSLPIGGNEKLFF	TGTGCCAGCAGCTTACCGATAGGAGGGAACGAAAAACTGTTTTTT	.	many	TRBV7-2	TRBJ1-4
CASSREGSTNYGYTF	TGCGCCAGCAGCCGAGAAGGGAGTACTAACTATGGCTACACCTTC	.	many	TRBV4-1	TRBJ1-2
CAIGGGETQYF	TGTGCCATCGGAGGAGGGGAGACCCAGTACTTC	.	many	TRBV10-3	TRBJ2-5
CSATGEGVYYGYTF	TGCAGTGCCACGGGCGAGGGAGTTTACTATGGCTACACCTTC	.	.	TRBV20-1	TRBJ1-2
CASSLGTGTYEQYF	TGTGCCAGCAGCTTGGGGACAGGAACCTACGAGCAGTACTTC	TRBD1	many	TRBV5-6	TRBJ2-7
CSTRPTGVETQYF	TGCAGTACCCGACCGACAGGGGTTGAGACCCAGTACTTC	TRBD1	many	TRBV20-1	TRBJ2-5
CATSRDGSAYEQYF	TGTGCCACCAGCAGAGATGGCTCCGCCTACGAGCAGTACTTC	.	many	TRBV15	TRBJ2-7
CASSMSSYNEQFF	TGTGCCAGCTCTATGAGCTCCTACAATGAGCAGTTCTTC	.	many	TRBV18	TRBJ2-1
CASSEGLAGNEQFF	TGTGCCAGCAGCGAGGGACTAGCGGGAAATGAGCAGTTCTTC	TRBD2	many	TRBV9	TRBJ2-1
CSARGISSGANVLTF	TGCAGTGCCAGGGGGATTAGCTCTGGGGCCAACGTCCTGACTTTC	TRBD1	many	TRBV20-1	TRBJ2-6
CASRLTGQNTEAFF	TGTGCCAGCAGACTAACGGGACAGAACACTGAAGCTTTCTTT	.	many	TRBV6-5	TRBJ1-1
CSATQGTSGGEQYF	TGCAGTGCTACCCAGGGGACCTCGGGGGGCGAGCAGTACTTC	.	many	TRBV20-1	TRBJ2-7
CATSRLAGAGGGELFF	TGTGCCACCAGCAGACTAGCGGGGGCAGGTGGTGGGGAGCTGTTTTTT	TRBD2	many	TRBV15	TRBJ2-2
CSVANRLNTEAFF	TGCAGCGTAGCTAACAGGTTGAACACTGAAGCTTTCTTT	.	few	TRBV29-1	TRBJ1-1
CASSSTGDPGELFF	TGCGCCAGCAGCTCGACAGGGGATCCCGGGGAGCTGTTTTTT	TRBD1	many	TRBV5-1	TRBJ2-2
CASSTGTSGQETQYF	TGCGCCAGCAGCACCGGGACTAGCGGACAAGAGACCCAGTACTTC	TRBD2	many	TRBV5-1	TRBJ2-5
CASRRVGSDTGELFF	TGTGCCAGCAGACGCGTAGGAAGCGACACCGGGGAGCTGTTTTTT	.	many	TRBV6-6	TRBJ2-2
CASSPISMDTEAFF	TGCGCCAGCAGCCCCATCAGTATGGACACTGAAGCTTTCTTT	.	many	TRBV5-1	TRBJ1-1
CASRSGTGGEQYF	TGCGCCAGCAGGTCCGGGACAGGGGGCGAGCAGTACTTC	TRBD1	.	TRBV10-2	TRBJ2-7
CASSEGTGRFEQFF	TGTGCCAGCAGCGAGGGGACAGGGCGGTTTGAGCAGTTCTTC	TRBD1	.	TRBV9	TRBJ2-1